The 27 T cell receptor beta chains below all came from one sample that was sequenced in a study of blood T cell repertoires in COVID-19. The assay was immunoSEQ multiplex PCR, and TCRdb's table has in-frame clones only and misses some. The sample lists approximately 150,000 clones, 85% to 90% seen once, with roughly 37% in the top ten. The sequencing input was peripheral blood. All receptors come from a man in his fifties or sixties who had recovered from COVID-19.

The sample holds one count of this clone. The rearrangement links TRBV11-2 to TRBJ2-5, with 8 positions matching TRBD2. J lost 3 bases, V lost 5 bases, and 8 bases had no gene match. Germline assignment: CDR1 SGHAT and CDR2 FQNNGV. CDR3 length equals 15 residues. In DNA form, the CDR3 reads TGTGCCAGCAGCCCGCGGAGTAGCGGGGAAGAGACCCAGTACTTC. Its translation: CASSPRSSGEETQYF.

This chain joins TRBV29-1 and TRBJ2-5; maybe TRBD1 (6 bases). The CDR3 totals 12 residues. V was clipped by 7 bases and J by 5 bases, with 14 bases between them. Germline V gene lookup returns CDR1 SQVTM and CDR2 ANQGSEA. The CDR3 DNA reads as TGCAGCGCCCAGGGAACAGGGGAGACCCAGTACTTC. It translates to CSAQGTGETQYF.

A single count supports this clone. The V call is TRBV10-3, the J call TRBJ2-3, with 10 bases fitting TRBD2. Germline V gene data show CDR1 as ENHRY and CDR2 as SYGVKD. Trimming took 0 bases from V and 2 from J; bases not matched to a gene: 5. The CDR3 runs to 17 residues. For the CDR3, the DNA is TGTGCCATCAGTGAGTCTCCTAGCGGGGGCTACACAGATACGCAGTATTTT. This codes for CAISESPSGGYTDTQYF.

The chain carries TRBV7-2 and TRBJ2-5; a weak D match, TRBD2 (6 bases). The ends were cut back, 6 bases at V and 3 bases at J, with 17 bases in the middle. CDR3 length: 15 amino acids. Germline V lookup: CDR1 SGHTA, CDR2 FQGNSA. The CDR3 loop is CASRVIGLQEETQYF. The DNA for the CDR3 is TGTGCCAGCAGGGTAATAGGACTACAAGAAGAGACCCAGTACTTC.

V usage is TRBV19 and J usage is TRBJ1-2; D may be TRBD1 (6 bases). Trimming took off 9 bases at V and 3 bases at J, with 14 bases between the two ends. The CDR3 contains 13 residues. Germline values: CDR1 LNHDA, CDR2 SQIVND (reference sequence). CDR3 DNA: TGTGCCAGCACCCCAAGGGGGTACTATGGCTACACCTTC. Its translation is CASTPRGYYGYTF. The full variable domain, in which reference TRBV19 and TRBJ1-2 provide the parts outside the CDR3, is DGGITQSPKYLFRKEGQNVTLSCEQNLNHDAMYWYRQDPGQGLRLIYYSQIVNDFQKGDIAEGYSVSREKKESFPLTVTSAQKNPTAFYLCASTPRGYYGYTFGSGTRLTVV.

The chain combines TRBV7-8 with TRBJ1-2, with 9 bases fitting TRBD1. The CDR3 covers 14 residues. Trimming removed 6 bases from V and 7 bases from J; junction bases left unmatched: 9. The germline V gene has CDR1 SGHVS and CDR2 FQNEAQ. CDR3 in DNA: TGTGCCAGCAGTTCGACAGGGGGGAGCTCTGGCTACACCTTC. Translating gives CASSSTGGSSGYTF.

This clone showed up just once. The chain combines TRBV6-2 or TRBV6-3 with TRBJ2-1, with 10 bases that match TRBD2. The V segment lost 3 bases and the J segment 3 bases; nucleotides outside the gene matches: 2. Germline V gene lookup returns CDR1 MNHEY and CDR2 SVGEGT. The CDR3 sequence is 15 residues long. This CDR3 is CASSYSGGNYNEQFF. For the CDR3, the DNA is TGTGCCAGCAGTTATAGCGGGGGGAACTACAATGAGCAGTTCTTC.

CDR3 in DNA: TGTGCCAGCAGTGAAAGGGGGCGCAGTGAAGCTTTCTTT. It codes for CASSERGRSEAFF. This chain uses TRBV2 with TRBJ1-1, with TRBD1 matching over 7 bases. Trimming took 2 bases from V and 7 from J; bases not matched to a gene: 4. Germline assignment: CDR1 SNHLY and CDR2 FYNNEI. The CDR3 length is 13 residues.

This chain links TRBV28 with TRBJ2-3; D might be TRBD1 (5 bases). Germline V lookup: CDR1 MDHEN, CDR2 SYDVKM. Trimming removed 5 bases at V and 2 bases at J, with 17 bases between. This CDR3 spans 16 amino acids. The CDR3 region is CASSPIDSLNTDTQYF. The CDR3 DNA is TGTGCCAGCAGTCCCATCGACAGCCTTAACACAGATACGCAGTATTTT.

CDR3 loop: CASSPQGVGGELFF. The CDR3 coding sequence is TGTGCCAGCAGCCCACAGGGGGTCGGCGGGGAGCTGTTTTTT. The V and J genes are TRBV9 and TRBJ2-2; 8 bases match TRBD1. Per germline, CDR1 SGDLS and CDR2 YYNGEE. This CDR3 comprises 14 residues. J gave up 7 bases and V 4 bases, and 6 bases lay outside the gene matches. Full variable domain (missing parts from reference TRBV9 and TRBJ2-2): DSGVTQTPKHLITATGQRVTLRCSPRSGDLSVYWYQQSLDQGLQFLIQYYNGEERAKGNILERFSAQQFPDLHSELNLSSLELGDSALYFCASSPQGVGGELFFGEGSRLTVL.

The chain couples TRBV19 to TRBJ2-2; D gene unclear. The CDR3 covers 13 residues. Between the trimmed V and J ends, which lost 5 bases and 5 bases, there was a span of 9 bases. Germline V gives CDR1 LNHDA, CDR2 SQIVND (reference sequence). This chain's CDR3 is CASSFTGTGELFF. Written as DNA, the CDR3 is TGTGCCAGTAGTTTCACCGGGACCGGGGAGCTGTTTTTT.

This clone came up once. The rearrangement uses TRBV7-9 and TRBJ2-1; 9 nucleotides line up with TRBD1. The V gene's germline CDR1 is SEHNR and CDR2 FQNEAQ (reference sequence). The J segment lost 12 bases and the V segment lost 5 bases, leaving 5 bases of the junction unmatched. This CDR3 comprises 12 residues. The CDR3 region is CASSLGQGLQFF. For the CDR3, the DNA is TGTGCCAGCAGCCTTGGACAGGGGCTGCAGTTCTTC.

The CDR3 DNA is TGCGCCAGCAGTGACCCGGGGTCAGACTCCGAAGCTTTCTTT. It encodes CASSDPGSDSEAFF. The V gene is TRBV10-1, the J gene TRBJ1-1; no definite D call. Germline CDR1 and CDR2: WNHNN and SYGVQD (reference sequence). V was clipped by 3 bases and J by 8 bases, with 16 bases between them. This CDR3 is 14 amino acids long.

CDR3 in amino acids: CASSLAAGLAYEQYF. In DNA, the CDR3 is TGTGCCAGCAGCCTTGCAGCGGGGTTAGCCTACGAGCAGTACTTC. V usage is TRBV7-2 and J usage is TRBJ2-7; 7 bases are a match to TRBD2. CDR3 length equals 15 residues. J was trimmed by 2 bases and V by 5 bases; bases with no gene match: 9. Germline V gene lookup returns CDR1 SGHTA and CDR2 FQGNSA.

The V gene is TRBV10-3, the J gene TRBJ2-7; TRBD1 matches 8 bases. Per the germline V gene, CDR1 is ENHRY and CDR2 is SYGVKD. The V gene end was trimmed by 0 bases and the J gene end by 5 bases; junction bases not matched to a gene: 6. There are 15 residues in the CDR3. CDR3 bases: TGTGCCATCAGTGAGTCGAGACAGGGGCGGAACGAGCAGTACTTC. This sequence encodes CAISESRQGRNEQYF.

The rearrangement uses TRBV2 and TRBJ1-2; 11 bases fit TRBD1. The CDR3 sequence is 15 residues long. Germline CDR1 is SNHLY and CDR2 is FYNNEI. V was pared by 4 bases and J by 1 base, with 2 bases of the junction left unmatched. The CDR3 nucleotides are TGTGCCAGCAGTGGGGACAGGGGGAATAACTATGGCTACACCTTC. This encodes CASSGDRGNNYGYTF.

V gene TRBV7-2 combines with J gene TRBJ2-7; 8 bases are a match to TRBD1. Germline V gene lookup returns CDR1 SGHTA and CDR2 FQGNSA. The CDR3 is 16 residues long. With 6 bases clipped from V and 1 base from J, the junction kept 11 bases outside the gene matches. CDR3 protein: CASSDILGQGSYEQYF. CDR3 nucleotide sequence: TGTGCCAGCAGTGACATCCTAGGACAGGGTTCCTACGAGCAGTACTTC.

With regard to this clone: No DNA is shown, since the ends of the CDR3 on it are uncertain; the CDR3 is the one TCRdb lists. V and J are TRBV6-6 and TRBJ2-7; the D call of TRBD2 is as the table states it, not checked on the DNA. Per the germline V gene, CDR1 is MNHNY and CDR2 is SVGAGI (reference sequence). The CDR3 has 18 amino acids, counting both end residues. The CDR3 loop is CASSRFGAGAGETYEQYF.

V gene TRBV4-3 combines with J gene TRBJ1-4; D is perhaps TRBD1 (5 bases). Germline CDR1 LGHNA, CDR2 YSLEER. This CDR3 is 18 amino acids long. V gave up 0 bases and J gave up 0 bases, with 14 bases separating them. CDR3 DNA: TGCGCCAGCAGCCAAGATACGGGGGAGCGTGCAACTAATGAAAAACTGTTTTTT. Translating it yields CASSQDTGERATNEKLFF.

The chain is built from TRBV9 and TRBJ1-2; D not resolved. Between the trimmed V and J ends, which lost 0 bases and 1 base, there was a span of 7 bases. Germline CDR1 SGDLS, CDR2 YYNGEE. This CDR3 contains 14 residues. The CDR3 coding sequence is TGTGCCAGCAGCGTAGGTTCAGTTAACTATGGCTACACCTTC. Translating it yields CASSVGSVNYGYTF.

This chain connects TRBV27 to TRBJ2-5, with D tentatively TRBD1 (6 bases). Germline V gene sequence: CDR1 MNHEY, CDR2 SMNVEV (reference sequence). Deletions cut 3 bases from V and 2 bases from J, with 13 bases between. The CDR3 consists of 15 residues. CDR3 loop: CASSFPGTQQETQYF. For the CDR3, the DNA is TGTGCCAGCAGTTTTCCCGGGACACAGCAAGAGACCCAGTACTTC.

This chain links TRBV27 with TRBJ1-6; TRBD1 agrees at 8 bases. The V gene's germline CDR1 is MNHEY and CDR2 SMNVEV (reference sequence). V shed 2 bases and J 9 bases; nucleotides not matched to a gene: 9. The CDR3 length is 16 residues. CDR3 coding DNA: TGTGCCAGCAGTTTAGTAACCCGGGACAGGTCTTCACCCCTCCACTTT. It is translated as CASSLVTRDRSSPLHF.

This clone was seen only once. The chain employs TRBV13 and TRBJ1-1; unclear D gene. Germline loops: CDR1 PRHDT, CDR2 FYEKMQ (reference sequence). With 4 bases removed from V and 3 bases from J, the gap between germline ends came to 15 bases. The CDR3 extends over 15 amino acids. The CDR3 spells CASSSSLRGYTEAFF. CDR3 in DNA: TGTGCCAGCAGCTCCAGCCTCCGGGGATACACTGAAGCTTTCTTT.

The genes are TRBV16 and TRBJ2-7; 8 bases fit TRBD2. V dropped 0 bases and J dropped 7; count of bases not matched to a gene: 2. From germline, CDR1 is KGHSY and CDR2 FQNENV. The CDR3 spans 13 residues. Here the CDR3 reads CASSQSREGEQYF. The DNA of the CDR3 is TGTGCCAGCAGCCAATCCCGGGAGGGGGAGCAGTACTTC. The variable domain in full, completed from reference TRBV16 and TRBJ2-7, reads GEEVAQTPKHLVRGEGQKAKLYCAPIKGHSYVFWYQQVLKNEFKFLISFQNENVFDETGMPKERFSAKCLPNSPCSLEIQATKLEDSAVYFCASSQSREGEQYFGPGTRLTVT.

The rearrangement uses TRBV5-4 and TRBJ1-5; 10 nucleotides match TRBD1. Germline V gene sequence: CDR1 SGHNT, CDR2 YYREEE (reference sequence). Trimming cost V 0 bases and J 7 bases; bases outside gene matches: 4. The CDR3 has 15 residues. CDR3 bases: TGTGCCAGCAGCTTGGGTGGGACAGGGGAACAGCCCCAGCATTTT. This codes for CASSLGGTGEQPQHF.

For the CDR3, the DNA is TGTGCCAGCAGCTTTGGGACAGGACGGTCTGGGGCCAACGTCCTGACTTTC. As protein: CASSFGTGRSGANVLTF. The chain joins TRBV7-9 to TRBJ2-6; 8 bases are shared with TRBD1. Looked up from germline, CDR1 is SEHNR and CDR2 is FQNEAQ (reference sequence). Trimming removed 3 bases from V and 1 base from J; junction bases left unmatched: 5. CDR3 length: 17 residues. Variable domain in full (rest from reference TRBV7-9 and TRBJ2-6): DTGVSQNPRHKITKRGQNVTFRCDPISEHNRLYWYRQTLGQGPEFLTYFQNEAQLEKSRLLSDRFSAERPKGSFSTLEIQRTEQGDSAMYLCASSFGTGRSGANVLTFGAGSRLTVL.

The chain couples TRBV6-4 to TRBJ1-6; D gene unclear. This CDR3 is 14 amino acids long. Trimming stripped 0 bases from V and 6 bases from J, with 6 bases between. Germline assignment: CDR1 MRHNA and CDR2 SNTAGT. The CDR3 is CASSDSGSNSPLHF. In DNA form, the CDR3 reads TGTGCCAGCAGTGACTCAGGGAGTAATTCACCCCTCCACTTT.